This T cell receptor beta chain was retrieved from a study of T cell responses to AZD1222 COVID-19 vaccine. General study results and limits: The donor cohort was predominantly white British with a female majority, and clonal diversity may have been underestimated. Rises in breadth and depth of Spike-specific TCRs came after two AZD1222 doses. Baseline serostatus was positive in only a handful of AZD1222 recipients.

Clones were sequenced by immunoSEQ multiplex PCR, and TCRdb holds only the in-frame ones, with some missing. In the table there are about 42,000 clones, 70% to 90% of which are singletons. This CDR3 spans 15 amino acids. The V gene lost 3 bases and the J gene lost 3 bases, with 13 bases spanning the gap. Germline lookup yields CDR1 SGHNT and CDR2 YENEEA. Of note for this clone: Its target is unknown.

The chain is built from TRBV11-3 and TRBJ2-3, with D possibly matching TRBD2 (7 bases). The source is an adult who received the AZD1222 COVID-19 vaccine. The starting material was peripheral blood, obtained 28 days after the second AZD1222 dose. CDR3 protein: CASSFGGGGTDTQYF. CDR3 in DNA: TGTGCCAGCAGCTTCGGGGGAGGGGGTACAGATACGCAGTATTTT.